One sample yielded the 16 T cell receptor beta chains listed below, sequenced in a study of T cell repertoires in cytomegalovirus infection. TCRdb re-analysed the reads in MiXCR, keeping a single row per CDR3 protein. The sample has fewer than 200,000 distinct CDR3 sequences; roughly a fifth are singletons. Specimen: PBMCs. The receptors were sampled from a human donor in good health (CMV status not recorded). Some clones in this sample may be carry-over from other donors' samples.

V is TRBV28 and J is TRBJ2-1; D is unresolved. The CDR3 has 11 residues. Trimming took off 5 bases at V and 10 bases at J, with 9 bases between the two ends. The V gene's germline CDR1 is MDHEN and CDR2 SYDVKM. The CDR3 DNA sequence: TGTGCCAGCAGTGCCCGACCGGAGCAGTTCTTC. It codes for CASSARPEQFF.

The chain recombines TRBV7-4 with TRBJ1-2; no clear D gene. The CDR3 covers 12 residues. Trimming cost V 1 base and J 8 bases, with 8 bases left between them. Germline CDR1 reads SGHVT; CDR2 reads SQSDAQ. The CDR3 loop is CASSLEGGGYTF. The CDR3 DNA sequence: TGTGCCAGCAGCTTAGAAGGCGGGGGCTACACCTTC. Full variable domain (rest looked up from reference TRBV7-4 and TRBJ1-2): GAGVSQSPRYKVAKRGRDVALRCDSISGHVTLYWYRQTLGQGSEVLTYSQSDAQRDKSGRPSGRFSAERPERSVSTLKIQRTEQGDSAVYLCASSLEGGGYTFGSGTRLTVV.

The V and J genes are TRBV20-1 and TRBJ1-5; 8 bases agree with TRBD1. Germline assignment: CDR1 DFQATT and CDR2 SNEGSKA (reference sequence). The CDR3 spans 16 residues. The J segment lost 5 bases and the V segment lost 4 bases, leaving 13 bases of the junction unmatched. The CDR3 loop is CSAIKQGVDAYQPQHF. The CDR3 DNA is TGCAGTGCTATTAAACAGGGGGTGGACGCCTATCAGCCCCAGCATTTT.

Many counts were recorded for this clonotype. DNA for the CDR3: TGTGCCAGCAGCACGATCGACAGGCTTAATGGCTACACCTTC. It encodes CASSTIDRLNGYTF. V and J are TRBV7-9 and TRBJ1-2, with D perhaps TRBD1 (6 bases). CDR3 size: 14 residues. Looked up from germline, CDR1 is SEHNR and CDR2 is FQNEAQ (reference sequence). Trimming took off 5 bases at V and 6 bases at J, with 16 bases between the two ends.

The chain has TRBV7-2 and TRBJ2-1, with 12 bases fitting TRBD2. The junction had 11 bases not matched to a gene; V was cut back by 8 bases and J by 15 bases. The CDR3 consists of 13 residues. Germline V lookup: CDR1 SGHTA, CDR2 FQGNSA. The CDR3 sequence is CASGTRLAGAVFF. The CDR3 DNA reads TGTGCCAGCGGAACAAGACTAGCGGGAGCGGTGTTCTTC.

With respect to this clonotype: Since a much larger clone is just one base distant, this may be a read error. V gene TRBV7-8 combines with J gene TRBJ2-7, with unresolved D. CDR1 SGHVS and CDR2 FQNEAQ come from the germline V gene. This CDR3 contains 15 residues. The V gene lost 0 bases and the J gene lost 6 bases, with 15 bases spanning the gap. The CDR3 DNA reads TGTGCCAGCAGCTTAGCGGACCGAAACGGCGTCGAGCAGTACTTC. Translation: CASSLADRNGVEQYF.

This clonotype has just a few counts. The chain is built from TRBV2 and TRBJ2-5, with 7 bases matching TRBD1. The CDR3 has 14 residues. With 6 bases clipped from V and 1 base from J, the junction kept 5 bases outside the gene matches. Germline-derived CDR1 and CDR2 are SNHLY and FYNNEI. The CDR3 region has the DNA TGTGCCAGCAGCCCGACAGGGTTCCAAGAGACCCAGTACTTC. Amino acid sequence: CASSPTGFQETQYF.

This clonotype was detected a few times. The chain joins TRBV7-9 to TRBJ1-2, with D perhaps TRBD1 (5 bases). CDR1 and CDR2 from the germline V gene are SEHNR and FQNEAQ (reference sequence). The ends were cut back, 3 bases at V and 0 bases at J, with 8 bases in the middle. The CDR3 runs to 14 residues. CDR3 loop: CASSLATANYGYTF. In nucleotides, the CDR3 is TGTGCCAGCAGCTTGGCGACAGCTAACTATGGCTACACCTTC.

This CDR3 reads CASRTQPNTEAFF. The CDR3 DNA reads TGCGCCAGCAGGACACAGCCGAACACTGAAGCTTTCTTT. This chain uses TRBV23-1 with TRBJ1-1; D ambiguous. TRBV23-1 carries the ORF label, with uncertain function. Deletions cut 6 bases from V and 1 base from J, with 9 bases between. This CDR3 has 13 residues.

This clonotype showed up just a few times. This sequence joins TRBV19 and TRBJ2-1; tentative D call: TRBD2 (7 bases). With 7 bases removed from V and 4 bases from J, the gap between germline ends came to 17 bases. CDR3 length equals 15 residues. The germline CDR1 and CDR2 sequences are LNHDA and SQIVND (reference sequence). The CDR3 DNA is TGTGCCAGTACCTGGGGGAGGGGGAGGTACAATGAGCAGTTCTTC. Its translation: CASTWGRGRYNEQFF.

The chain joins TRBV7-9 to TRBJ1-2; 8 bases are a match to TRBD1. This CDR3 is built from 15 residues. Germline CDR1 is SEHNR and CDR2 is FQNEAQ (reference sequence). V was pared by 0 bases and J by 8 bases, with 8 bases of the junction left unmatched. CDR3 protein: CASSLAEWTGSGYTF. The CDR3 coding sequence is TGTGCCAGCAGCTTAGCGGAATGGACAGGGAGCGGCTACACCTTC.

The CDR3 DNA reads as TGCAGTGCGATATCTAGCGGGGGGGCAGAGACCCAGTACTTC. It specifies CSAISSGGAETQYF. The chain carries TRBV20-1 and TRBJ2-5; 12 bases align to TRBD2. In germline, CDR1 is DFQATT, CDR2 SNEGSKA (reference sequence). V trimming: 6 bases; J trimming: 4 bases; junction bases outside the gene matches: 6. This CDR3 is 14 amino acids long.

A word on this clonotype: This could be a read error, since a much larger clone is one nucleotide away. This chain joins TRBV29-1 and TRBJ2-5; TRBD2 might be the D (6 bases). The CDR3 has 13 amino acids. CDR1 and CDR2 from the germline V gene are SQVTM and ANQGSEA. V lost 7 bases, J lost 2 bases, and 14 bases lay in between. The CDR3: CSGGGVSQETQYF. Here the CDR3 DNA reads TGCAGCGGAGGAGGGGTCTCGCAAGAGACCCAGTACTTC.

The chain is built from TRBV28 and TRBJ1-1; TRBD1 agrees at 7 bases. Trimming took 6 bases from V and 8 from J; bases not matched to a gene: 9. Per the germline V gene, CDR1 is MDHEN and CDR2 is SYDVKM. CDR3 length: 13 amino acids. The CDR3: CASRTGPTTEAFF. CDR3 coding DNA: TGTGCCAGCAGGACAGGGCCTACCACCGAAGCTTTCTTT.

V gene TRBV6-5 combines with J gene TRBJ1-2, with D perhaps TRBD1 (5 bases). Trimming cost V 7 bases and J 4 bases, with 16 bases left between them. The CDR3 runs 14 residues. Germline CDR1 reads MNHEY; CDR2 reads SVGAGI. CDR3 in amino acids: CASTRASPLYGYTF. The CDR3 region has the DNA TGTGCCAGCACCAGGGCTAGCCCCCTCTATGGCTACACCTTC.

The chain joins TRBV10-3 to TRBJ2-2, with D possibly being TRBD1 or TRBD2 (6 bases each). CDR3 length: 15 residues. Trimming took 4 bases from V and 1 from J, leaving 10 bases between them. Germline loops: CDR1 ENHRY, CDR2 SYGVKD. CDR3 coding DNA: TGTGCCATCAGTGCACAGGGAGGGAACACCGGGGAGCTGTTTTTT. Its translation: CAISAQGGNTGELFF.